These 30 T cell receptor beta chains were sequenced from one sample in a study of CD8 T cells in Susac syndrome. RNA was extracted with the RNeasy kit, and a quantity of about 0.45 to 1 ug was reverse transcribed using random hexamers. One entry per CDR3 protein results from TCRdb running MiXCR on the immunoSEQ multiplex PCR reads. The sample gives a few hundred thousand distinct CDR3 sequences, around 95% of which show up once; about 0.088% is in the top ten. Sequenced: CD4+ T cells from PBMCs. These receptors all come from a human donor with multiple sclerosis.

The table lists this clonotype with a few counts. The V call is TRBV4-1, the J call TRBJ1-2; tentative D call: TRBD1 (6 bases). The CDR3 extends over 13 amino acids. Germline V gene data show CDR1 as MGHRA and CDR2 as YSYEKL. The V end was cut by 4 bases, the J end by 8 bases, with 14 bases between. The CDR3 nucleotides are TGCGCCAGCAGCCCTCACGAGGGGGGAGGCTACACCTTC. Encoded protein: CASSPHEGGGYTF.

The chain joins TRBV30 to TRBJ1-2; D is unresolved. V lost 4 bases, J lost 9 bases, and 3 bases lay in between. This CDR3 region has 8 residues. CDR1 is GTSNPN, CDR2 SVGIG, per germline (reference sequence). For the CDR3, the DNA is TGTGCCTGGAATAGCTACACCTTC. Protein sequence: CAWNSYTF.

J is TRBJ2-5 and V is TRBV10-3; D unclear. V was pared by 0 bases and J by 7 bases, with 9 bases between. The CDR3 runs 13 residues. Germline V CDR1 and CDR2: ENHRY, SYGVKD. This CDR3 is CAISESLDGTQYF. The DNA of the CDR3 is TGTGCCATCAGTGAGTCTCTAGACGGGACCCAGTACTTC.

This chain links TRBV3-1 with TRBJ2-1; 9 bases fit TRBD2. Germline CDR1 and CDR2: LGHDT and YNNKEL (reference sequence). The CDR3 consists of 15 residues. V lost 1 base, J lost 4 bases, and 2 bases stayed unmatched. In DNA form, the CDR3 reads TGTGCCAGCAGCCAAGGTAGCGGGAGTTACAATGAGCAGTTCTTC. Its protein product is CASSQGSGSYNEQFF.

The V call is TRBV20-1, the J call TRBJ1-2; 8 nucleotides align to TRBD1. V shed 2 bases and J 4 bases; nucleotides not matched to a gene: 12. CDR1 DFQATT and CDR2 SNEGSKA come from the germline V gene (reference sequence). The CDR3 spans 16 residues. The CDR3 region has the DNA TGCAGTGCTAGAACGACAGGGGTGGCAGGGGGCTATGGCTACACCTTC. Amino acids: CSARTTGVAGGYGYTF.

The rearrangement links TRBV27 to TRBJ1-1; 7 bases match TRBD1. The CDR3 runs to 16 residues. The trim removed 2 bases at V and 1 base at J, leaving 7 bases unmatched. Germline CDR1 MNHEY, CDR2 SMNVEV (reference sequence). CDR3 loop: CASSLPSGGTNTEAFF. The CDR3 nucleotides read TGTGCCAGCAGTTTACCCTCAGGGGGTACGAACACTGAAGCTTTCTTT.

The V and J genes are TRBV7-9 and TRBJ1-5; 10 bases match TRBD1. The V gene end was trimmed by 3 bases and the J gene end by 0 bases; junction bases not matched to a gene: 11. From germline, CDR1 is SEHNR and CDR2 FQNEAQ (reference sequence). CDR3 length: 19 amino acids. CDR3 DNA sequence: TGTGCCAGCAGCTTGTCGGGACAGGGGTCAAGATATAGCAATCAGCCCCAGCATTTT. Translation: CASSLSGQGSRYSNQPQHF.

J is TRBJ2-3 and V is TRBV20-1; D is ambiguous. The CDR3 is 13 amino acids. Germline CDR1 and CDR2: DFQATT and SNEGSKA (reference sequence). Trimming took off 3 bases at V and 5 bases at J, with 12 bases between the two ends. CDR3 DNA sequence: TGCAGTGCTAGTTCTCAGTTCCTAGATACGCAGTATTTT. Protein: CSASSQFLDTQYF.

The chain employs TRBV20-1 and TRBJ2-2, with 8 bases lining up with TRBD1. The J segment lost 8 bases and the V segment lost 0 bases, leaving 5 bases of the junction unmatched. Germline V gene lookup returns CDR1 DFQATT and CDR2 SNEGSKA (reference sequence). CDR3 length: 14 residues. CDR3: CSARDPRGQGELFF. The DNA of the CDR3 is TGCAGTGCTAGAGATCCCAGGGGGCAGGGGGAGCTGTTTTTT.

The J gene is TRBJ2-7, the V gene TRBV12-3 or TRBV12-4; the match to TRBD2 covers 11 bases. The CDR3 sequence is 15 residues long. V shed 3 bases and J 3 bases; nucleotides not matched to a gene: 4. The CDR3: CASSLGTSGYYEQYF. The CDR3 bases are TGTGCCAGCAGTTTGGGGACTAGCGGTTACTACGAGCAGTACTTC.

This sequence joins TRBV14 and TRBJ2-7; the D gene is possibly TRBD2 (6 bases). The CDR3 is made up of 15 amino acids. Germline assignment: CDR1 SGHDN and CDR2 FVKESK. The V end was cut by 0 bases, the J end by 8 bases, with 17 bases between. This CDR3 reads CASSQEGSVGTQQYF. CDR3 nucleotide sequence: TGTGCCAGCAGCCAAGAGGGGTCCGTTGGGACTCAGCAGTACTTC.

V is TRBV5-6 and J is TRBJ1-2, with D possibly being TRBD1 (6 bases). Looked up from germline, CDR1 is SGHDT and CDR2 is YYEEEE. The CDR3 has 14 residues. The ends were cut back, 2 bases at V and 2 bases at J, with 10 bases in the middle. The CDR3 spells CASSLKQGNYGYTF. The CDR3 DNA follows: TGTGCCAGCAGCTTAAAACAGGGCAACTATGGCTACACCTTC.

Here the CDR3 DNA reads TGTGCCACCAGTGAAGGCTCCGGCGAGCAGTACTTC. Translated, it gives CATSEGSGEQYF. The V and J genes are TRBV24-1 and TRBJ2-7; D gene ambiguous. V lost 4 bases and J 6 bases, leaving 9 bases between the germline ends. The germline gives CDR1 KGHDR, CDR2 SFDVKD. The CDR3 runs 12 residues.

This chain links TRBV29-1 with TRBJ1-1; D unresolved. Trimming pared 7 bases from V and 8 bases from J, leaving 14 bases between. CDR3 length: 11 amino acids. Germline V gene data show CDR1 as SQVTM and CDR2 as ANQGSEA. CDR3 protein: CSAVREMEAFF. The CDR3 bases are TGCAGCGCGGTAAGGGAAATGGAAGCTTTCTTT.

V and J are TRBV12-3 or TRBV12-4 and TRBJ2-7; the D call may be TRBD1 or TRBD2 (5 bases each). V shed 6 bases and J shed 4 bases, with 25 bases lying between them. The CDR3 sequence is 17 residues long. The CDR3 reads CASSRPPGTEVKYEQYF. The CDR3 DNA is TGTGCCAGCAGCCGACCCCCCGGGACCGAAGTGAAATACGAGCAGTACTTC.

This CDR3 reads CASSLRGRGPSYEQYF. As DNA, the CDR3 is TGTGCCAGCAGCTTAAGGGGCCGGGGGCCCTCCTACGAGCAGTACTTC. The chain recombines TRBV7-3 with TRBJ2-7; D could derive from TRBD1 or TRBD2 (6 bases each). The CDR3 has 16 residues. Per the germline V gene, CDR1 is SGHTA and CDR2 is FQGTGA. V was shortened by 1 base and J by 0 bases, with 13 bases between the two germline ends.

V and J are TRBV20-1 and TRBJ2-2; the D gene is possibly TRBD2 (5 bases). The V end was cut by 5 bases, the J end by 5 bases, with 15 bases between. Germline-derived CDR1 and CDR2 are DFQATT and SNEGSKA (reference sequence). The CDR3 totals 14 residues. For the CDR3, the DNA is TGCAGTGCTCTGGGCTACCGGAGGACCGGGGAGCTGTTTTTT. Translated, it gives CSALGYRRTGELFF.

This rearrangement joins TRBV3-1 to TRBJ2-3; TRBD2 agrees at 15 bases. In germline, CDR1 is LGHDT, CDR2 YNNKEL (reference sequence). CDR3 length: 16 residues. Trimming at V came to 6 bases and at J to 4 bases, leaving 5 bases not matched to a gene. The CDR3 DNA reads as TGTGCCAGCAGTTGGACTAGCGGGGGGGCTCCAGATACGCAGTATTTT. Translating it yields CASSWTSGGAPDTQYF.

This clonotype occurred a few times. The rearrangement links TRBV30 to TRBJ2-5; TRBD2 might be the D (5 bases). With 7 bases removed from V and 0 bases from J, the gap between germline ends came to 9 bases. Germline V gives CDR1 GTSNPN, CDR2 SVGIG (reference sequence). This CDR3 is built from 12 residues. The CDR3 DNA follows: TGTGCCTCCAAGGGAGACCAAGAGACCCAGTACTTC. Translated: CASKGDQETQYF.

For the CDR3, the DNA is TGTGCCAGCAGCCCGGACAGGGGTATTTCACCCCTCCACTTT. As protein: CASSPDRGISPLHF. This chain uses TRBV12-3 or TRBV12-4 with TRBJ1-6, with TRBD1 matching over 9 bases. The CDR3 has 14 amino acids. V dropped 6 bases and J dropped 9; count of bases not matched to a gene: 6.

The chain combines TRBV5-1 with TRBJ2-7; TRBD1 agrees at 8 bases. V lost 0 bases, J lost 9 bases, and 5 bases stayed unmatched. This CDR3 comprises 13 residues. The germline gives CDR1 SGHRS, CDR2 YFSETQ. The CDR3 DNA is TGCGCCAGCAGCTTGGAGGACAGGGTCGGGCAGTACTTC. Protein product: CASSLEDRVGQYF.

The chain couples TRBV11-2 to TRBJ2-3, with D possibly being TRBD1 or TRBD2 (6 bases each). Trimming left V 3 bases short and J 0 bases short, with 10 bases between. This CDR3 spans 15 amino acids. The V gene's germline CDR1 is SGHAT and CDR2 FQNNGV. This chain's CDR3 is CASSLWGASTDTQYF. The DNA of the CDR3 is TGTGCCAGCAGCTTGTGGGGGGCTAGCACAGATACGCAGTATTTT.

The V gene is TRBV12-3 or TRBV12-4, the J gene TRBJ1-2; D remains unclear. The V gene lost 7 bases and the J gene lost 8 bases, with 20 bases spanning the gap. CDR3 length: 14 residues. CDR3 nucleotides: TGTGCCAGCACCCCTTGGCCATTGATTGAGGGCTACACCTTC. It translates to CASTPWPLIEGYTF.

J is TRBJ1-1 and V is TRBV4-2; no clear D. Trimming pared 4 bases from V and 3 bases from J, leaving 12 bases between. The germline gives CDR1 LGHNA, CDR2 YNFKEQ. This CDR3 is built from 14 residues. The DNA of the CDR3 is TGTGCCAGCAGCCCCGGAAGGAGGGACACTGAAGCTTTCTTT. The encoded protein is CASSPGRRDTEAFF.

This chain joins TRBV29-1 and TRBJ2-3; perhaps TRBD2 as D (5 bases). Trimming shortened V by 6 bases and J by 5 bases, and 15 bases separated the two germline ends. CDR1 is SQVTM and CDR2 is ANQGSEA in the germline V gene. The CDR3 runs to 13 residues. The CDR3 nucleotides are TGCAGCGTCGGGGTGGCGTTCGGAGATACGCAGTATTTT. It encodes CSVGVAFGDTQYF.

The chain recombines TRBV7-9 with TRBJ1-5; no definite D call. Trimming removed 2 bases at V and 8 bases at J, with 13 bases between. Germline assignment: CDR1 SEHNR and CDR2 FQNEAQ (reference sequence). There are 14 residues in the CDR3. The CDR3 sequence is CASSLTTAKEPQHF. The CDR3 bases are TGTGCCAGCAGCTTAACAACGGCTAAAGAGCCCCAGCATTTT.

The rearrangement joins TRBV15 to TRBJ2-2; 13 bases match TRBD2. The germline V gene encodes CDR1 LNHNV and CDR2 YYDKDF (reference sequence). V trimming: 5 bases; J trimming: 5 bases; junction bases outside the gene matches: 8. CDR3 length: 17 residues. DNA for the CDR3: TGTGCCACCAGCGCAATGGGACTAGCGGGGTTTACCGGGGAGCTGTTTTTT. As protein: CATSAMGLAGFTGELFF.

J is TRBJ2-5 and V is TRBV18, with D unresolved. The CDR3 is made up of 11 amino acids. In germline, CDR1 is KGHSH, CDR2 LQKENI. The V and J ends lost 3 bases and 5 bases respectively, with 4 bases between them. The CDR3 sequence: CASSPLETQYF. In DNA form, the CDR3 reads TGTGCCAGCTCACCCCTGGAGACCCAGTACTTC.

V usage is TRBV19 and J usage is TRBJ1-5, with TRBD1 as a possible D gene (5 bases). Trimming removed 9 bases from V and 7 bases from J, with 22 bases in between. The CDR3 has 15 amino acids. CDR1 is LNHDA and CDR2 is SQIVND in the germline V gene (reference sequence). In DNA form, the CDR3 reads TGTGCCAGCGATGTAGGGGCGTGGAGGGAACAGCCCCAGCATTTT. It translates to CASDVGAWREQPQHF. Based on the CDR3 plus reference TRBV19 and TRBJ1-5, the full variable domain is DGGITQSPKYLFRKEGQNVTLSCEQNLNHDAMYWYRQDPGQGLRLIYYSQIVNDFQKGDIAEGYSVSREKKESFPLTVTSAQKNPTAFYLCASDVGAWREQPQHFGDGTRLSIL.

This sequence joins TRBV18 and TRBJ1-1; 11 bases are shared with TRBD1. The ends lost 6 bases at V and 0 bases at J; junction bases unmatched: 6. Germline lookup yields CDR1 KGHSH and CDR2 LQKENI. This CDR3 is 16 amino acids long. The CDR3 is CASSLGQGAMNTEAFF. The CDR3 DNA reads TGTGCCAGCTCCCTCGGACAGGGGGCTATGAACACTGAAGCTTTCTTT.